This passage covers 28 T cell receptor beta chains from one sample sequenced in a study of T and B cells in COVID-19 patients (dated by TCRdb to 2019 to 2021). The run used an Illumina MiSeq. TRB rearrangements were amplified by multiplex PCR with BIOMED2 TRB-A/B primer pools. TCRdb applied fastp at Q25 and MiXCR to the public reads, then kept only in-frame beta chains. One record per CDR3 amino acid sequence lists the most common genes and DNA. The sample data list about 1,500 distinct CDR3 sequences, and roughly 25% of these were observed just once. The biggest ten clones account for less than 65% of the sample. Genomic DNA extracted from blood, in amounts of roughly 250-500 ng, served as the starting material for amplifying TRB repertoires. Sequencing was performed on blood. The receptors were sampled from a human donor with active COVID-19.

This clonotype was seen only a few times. The CDR3 loop is CASRRTSGHNEQFF. Here the CDR3 DNA reads TGTGCCAGTAGGCGGACTAGCGGGCACAATGAGCAGTTCTTC. The chain employs TRBV19 and TRBJ2-1, with 11 bases fitting TRBD2. Germline V gene data show CDR1 as LNHDA and CDR2 as SQIVND (reference sequence). The CDR3 loop spans 14 amino acids. Unmatched junction bases numbered 3, after V lost 6 bases and J lost 5 bases.

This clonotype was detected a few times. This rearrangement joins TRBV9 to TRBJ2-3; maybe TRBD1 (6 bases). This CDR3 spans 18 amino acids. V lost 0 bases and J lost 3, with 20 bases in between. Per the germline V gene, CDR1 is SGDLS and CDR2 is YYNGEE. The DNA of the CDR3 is TGTGCCAGCAGCGTAGAATCCCCCGGGACAACCCGGACAGATACGCAGTATTTT. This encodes CASSVESPGTTRTDTQYF.

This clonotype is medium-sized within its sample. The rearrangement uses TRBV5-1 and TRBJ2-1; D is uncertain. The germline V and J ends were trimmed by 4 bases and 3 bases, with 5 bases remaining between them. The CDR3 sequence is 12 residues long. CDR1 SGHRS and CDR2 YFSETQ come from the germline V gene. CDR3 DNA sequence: TGCGCCAGCAGCGATAACTACAATGAGCAGTTCTTC. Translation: CASSDNYNEQFF.

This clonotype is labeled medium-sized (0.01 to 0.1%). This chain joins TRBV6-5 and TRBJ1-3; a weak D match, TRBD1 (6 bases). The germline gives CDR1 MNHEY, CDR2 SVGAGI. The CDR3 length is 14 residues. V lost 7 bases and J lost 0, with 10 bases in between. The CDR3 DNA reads TGTGCCAGCACAGGGGCTAGCTCTGGAAACACCATATATTTT. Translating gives CASTGASSGNTIYF.

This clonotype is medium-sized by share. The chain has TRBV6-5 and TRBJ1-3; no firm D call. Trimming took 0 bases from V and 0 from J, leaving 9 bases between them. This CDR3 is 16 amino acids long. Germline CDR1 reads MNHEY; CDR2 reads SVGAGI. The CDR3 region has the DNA TGTGCCAGCAGTTACTCGGTCCAGAGCTCTGGAAACACCATATATTTT. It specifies CASSYSVQSSGNTIYF.

The CDR3 here is CASREAGKQPQHF. CDR3 coding DNA: TGTGCCAGCAGGGAGGCAGGGAAGCAGCCCCAGCATTTT. V gene TRBV2 combines with J gene TRBJ1-5; D is perhaps TRBD1 (5 bases). Germline assignment: CDR1 SNHLY and CDR2 FYNNEI. The CDR3 is 13 residues long. V lost 6 bases and J lost 7, with 13 bases in between.

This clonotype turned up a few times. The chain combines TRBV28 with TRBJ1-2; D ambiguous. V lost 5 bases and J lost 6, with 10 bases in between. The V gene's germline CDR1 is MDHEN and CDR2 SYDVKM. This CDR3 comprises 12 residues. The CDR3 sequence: CASSRRRDGYTF. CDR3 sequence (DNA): TGTGCCAGCAGTCGGAGGCGGGATGGCTACACCTTC.

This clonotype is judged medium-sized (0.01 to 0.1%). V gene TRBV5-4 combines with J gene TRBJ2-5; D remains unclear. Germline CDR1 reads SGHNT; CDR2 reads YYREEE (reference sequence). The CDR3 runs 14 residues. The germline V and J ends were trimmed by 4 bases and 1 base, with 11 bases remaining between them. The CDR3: CASSQRLVQETQYF. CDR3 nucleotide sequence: TGTGCCAGCAGCCAACGACTCGTCCAAGAGACCCAGTACTTC.

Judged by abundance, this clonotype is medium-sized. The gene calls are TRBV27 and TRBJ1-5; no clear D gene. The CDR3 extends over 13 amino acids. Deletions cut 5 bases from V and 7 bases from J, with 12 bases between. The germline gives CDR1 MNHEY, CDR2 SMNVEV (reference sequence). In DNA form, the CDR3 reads TGTGCCAGCAGTGTATATTCAACCCAGCCCCAGCATTTT. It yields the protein CASSVYSTQPQHF.

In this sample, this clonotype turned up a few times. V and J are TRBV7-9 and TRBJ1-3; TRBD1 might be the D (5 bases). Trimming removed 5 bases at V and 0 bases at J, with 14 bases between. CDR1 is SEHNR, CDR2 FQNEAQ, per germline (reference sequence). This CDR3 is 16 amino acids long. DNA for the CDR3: TGTGCCAGCAGCCCCTGGGACGTTAGCTCTGGAAACACCATATATTTT. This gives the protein CASSPWDVSSGNTIYF.

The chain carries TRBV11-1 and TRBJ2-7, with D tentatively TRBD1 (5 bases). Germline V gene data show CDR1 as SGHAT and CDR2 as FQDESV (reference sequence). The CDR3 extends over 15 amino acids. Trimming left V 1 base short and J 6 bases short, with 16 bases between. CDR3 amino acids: CASSLDGAGPREQYF. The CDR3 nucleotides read TGTGCCAGCAGCTTAGATGGGGCAGGGCCTCGCGAGCAGTACTTC.

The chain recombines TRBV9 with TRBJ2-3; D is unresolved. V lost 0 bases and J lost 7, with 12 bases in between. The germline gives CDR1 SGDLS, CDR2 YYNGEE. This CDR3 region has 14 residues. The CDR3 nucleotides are TGTGCCAGCAGCGTAGCCCGGATCCAGAATACGCAGTATTTT. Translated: CASSVARIQNTQYF. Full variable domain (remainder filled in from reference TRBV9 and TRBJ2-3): DSGVTQTPKHLITATGQRVTLRCSPRSGDLSVYWYQQSLDQGLQFLIQYYNGEERAKGNILERFSAQQFPDLHSELNLSSLELGDSALYFCASSVARIQNTQYFGPGTRLTVL.

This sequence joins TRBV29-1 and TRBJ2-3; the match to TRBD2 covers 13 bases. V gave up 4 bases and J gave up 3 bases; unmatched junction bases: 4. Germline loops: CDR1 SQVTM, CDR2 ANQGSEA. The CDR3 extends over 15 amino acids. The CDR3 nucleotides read TGCAGCGTTGCCACTAGCGGGGGGGCAACAGATACGCAGTATTTT. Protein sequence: CSVATSGGATDTQYF.

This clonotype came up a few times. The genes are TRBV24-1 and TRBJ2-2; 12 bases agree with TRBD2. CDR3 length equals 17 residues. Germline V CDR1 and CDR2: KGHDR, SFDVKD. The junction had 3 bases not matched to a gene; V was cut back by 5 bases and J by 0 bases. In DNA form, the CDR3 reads TGTGCCACCAGTGTATCTAGCGGGAGGGCGAACACCGGGGAGCTGTTTTTT. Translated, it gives CATSVSSGRANTGELFF.

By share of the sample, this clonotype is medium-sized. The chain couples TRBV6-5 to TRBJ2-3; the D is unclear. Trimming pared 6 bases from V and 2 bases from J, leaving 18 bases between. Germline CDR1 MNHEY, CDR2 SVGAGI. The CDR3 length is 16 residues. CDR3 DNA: TGTGCCAGCAGACCTAATGACGGACGCTACACAGATACGCAGTATTTT. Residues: CASRPNDGRYTDTQYF.

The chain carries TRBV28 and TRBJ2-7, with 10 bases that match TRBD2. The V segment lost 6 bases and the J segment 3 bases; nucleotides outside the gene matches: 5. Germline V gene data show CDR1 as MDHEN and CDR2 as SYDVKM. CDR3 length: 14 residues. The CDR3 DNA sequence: TGTGCCAGCAGCCCCGGGACTAGCGACTACGAGCAGTACTTC. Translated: CASSPGTSDYEQYF.

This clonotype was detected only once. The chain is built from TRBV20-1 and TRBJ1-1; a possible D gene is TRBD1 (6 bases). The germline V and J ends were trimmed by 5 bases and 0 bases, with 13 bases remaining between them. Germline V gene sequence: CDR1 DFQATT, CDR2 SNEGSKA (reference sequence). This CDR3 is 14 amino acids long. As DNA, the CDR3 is TGCAGTGCTCCGACAGGAACCATGAACACTGAAGCTTTCTTT. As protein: CSAPTGTMNTEAFF.

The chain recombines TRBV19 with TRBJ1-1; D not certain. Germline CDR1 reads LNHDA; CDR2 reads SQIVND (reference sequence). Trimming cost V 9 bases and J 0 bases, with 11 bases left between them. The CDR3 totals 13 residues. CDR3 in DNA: TGTGCCAGCAGCGCTCAGGTGAACACTGAAGCTTTCTTT. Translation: CASSAQVNTEAFF.

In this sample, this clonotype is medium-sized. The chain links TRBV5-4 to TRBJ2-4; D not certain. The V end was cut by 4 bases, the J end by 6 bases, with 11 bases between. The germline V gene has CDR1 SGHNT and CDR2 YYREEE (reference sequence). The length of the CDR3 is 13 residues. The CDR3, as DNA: TGTGCCAGCAGCGTGACTGAAACAAACATTCAGTACTTC. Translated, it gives CASSVTETNIQYF.

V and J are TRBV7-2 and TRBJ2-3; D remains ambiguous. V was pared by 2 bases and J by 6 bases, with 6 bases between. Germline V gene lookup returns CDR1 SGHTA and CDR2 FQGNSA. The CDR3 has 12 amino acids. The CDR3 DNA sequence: TGTGCCAGCAGCTTAAAGTGTGATACGCAGTATTTT. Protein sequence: CASSLKCDTQYF.

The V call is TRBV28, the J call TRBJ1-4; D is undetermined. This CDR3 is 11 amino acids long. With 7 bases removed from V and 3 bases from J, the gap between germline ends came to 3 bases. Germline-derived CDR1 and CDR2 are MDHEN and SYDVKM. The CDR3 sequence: CASTSNEKLFF. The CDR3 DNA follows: TGTGCCAGCACCTCTAATGAAAAACTGTTTTTT.

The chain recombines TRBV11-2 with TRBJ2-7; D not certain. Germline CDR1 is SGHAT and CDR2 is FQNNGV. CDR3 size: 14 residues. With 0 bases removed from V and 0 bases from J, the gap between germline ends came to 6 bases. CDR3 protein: CASSLEASSYEQYF. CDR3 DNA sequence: TGTGCCAGCAGCTTAGAGGCCTCCTCCTACGAGCAGTACTTC.

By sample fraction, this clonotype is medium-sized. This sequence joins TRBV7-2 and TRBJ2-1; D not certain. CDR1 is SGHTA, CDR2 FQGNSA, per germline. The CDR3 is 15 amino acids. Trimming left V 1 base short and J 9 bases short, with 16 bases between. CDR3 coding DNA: TGTGCCAGCAGCTTAGGGTGGGTAGCTGGCGGTGAGCAGTTCTTC. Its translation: CASSLGWVAGGEQFF.

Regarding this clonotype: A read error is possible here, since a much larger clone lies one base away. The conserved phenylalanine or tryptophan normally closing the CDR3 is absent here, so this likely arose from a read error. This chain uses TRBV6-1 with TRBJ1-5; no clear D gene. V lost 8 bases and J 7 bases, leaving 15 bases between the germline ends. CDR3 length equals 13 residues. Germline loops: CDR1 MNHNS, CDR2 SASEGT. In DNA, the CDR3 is TGTGCCAGCGCTAAGGAACACGAACAGCCCCAGCATCTT. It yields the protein CASAKEHEQPQHL.

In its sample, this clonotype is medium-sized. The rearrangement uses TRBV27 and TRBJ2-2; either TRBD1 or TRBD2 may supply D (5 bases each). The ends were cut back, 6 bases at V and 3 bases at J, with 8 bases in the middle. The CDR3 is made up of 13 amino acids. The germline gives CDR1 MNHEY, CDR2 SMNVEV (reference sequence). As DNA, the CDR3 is TGTGCCAGCAGAAGGGGAGACACCGGGGAGCTGTTTTTT. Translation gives CASRRGDTGELFF.

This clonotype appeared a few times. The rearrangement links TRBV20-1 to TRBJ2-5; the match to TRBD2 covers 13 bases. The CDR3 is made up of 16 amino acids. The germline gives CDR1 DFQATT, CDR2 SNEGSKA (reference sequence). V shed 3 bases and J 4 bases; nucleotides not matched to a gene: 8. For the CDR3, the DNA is TGCAGTGCTAGGGGCCCTACTAGCGGGAGGGCAGAGACCCAGTACTTC. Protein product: CSARGPTSGRAETQYF.

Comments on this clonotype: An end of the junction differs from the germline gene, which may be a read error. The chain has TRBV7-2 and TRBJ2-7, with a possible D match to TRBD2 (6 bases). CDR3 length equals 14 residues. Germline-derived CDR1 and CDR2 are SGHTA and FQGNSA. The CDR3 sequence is CASSFRTAGYEHYF. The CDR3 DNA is TGTGCCAGCAGCTTCCGAACAGCGGGTTACGAGCATTACTTC.

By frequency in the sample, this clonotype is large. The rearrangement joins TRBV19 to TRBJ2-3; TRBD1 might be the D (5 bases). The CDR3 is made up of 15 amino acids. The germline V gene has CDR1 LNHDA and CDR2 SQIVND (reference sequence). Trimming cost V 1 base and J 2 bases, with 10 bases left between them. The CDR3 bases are TGTGCCAGTAGTATAGGGCAGGGCCTCACAGATACGCAGTATTTT. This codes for CASSIGQGLTDTQYF.